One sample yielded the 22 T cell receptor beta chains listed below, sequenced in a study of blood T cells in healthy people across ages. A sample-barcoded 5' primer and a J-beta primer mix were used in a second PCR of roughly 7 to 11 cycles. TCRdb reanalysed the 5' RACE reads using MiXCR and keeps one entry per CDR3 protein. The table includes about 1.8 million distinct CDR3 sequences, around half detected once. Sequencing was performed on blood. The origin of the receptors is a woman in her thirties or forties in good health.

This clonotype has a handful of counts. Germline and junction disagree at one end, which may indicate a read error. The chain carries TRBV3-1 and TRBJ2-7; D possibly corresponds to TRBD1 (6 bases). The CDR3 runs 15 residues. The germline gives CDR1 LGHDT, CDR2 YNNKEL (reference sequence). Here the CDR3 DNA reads TGTGCCAGCAGTCAAGGTGGACAGCGTTCCTACGAGCAGTACTTC. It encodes CASSQGGQRSYEQYF.

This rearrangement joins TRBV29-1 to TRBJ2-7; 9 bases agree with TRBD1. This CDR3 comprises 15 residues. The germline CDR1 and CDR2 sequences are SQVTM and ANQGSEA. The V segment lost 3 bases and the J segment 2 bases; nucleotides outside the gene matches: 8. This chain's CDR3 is CSVDSTDRGAYEQYF. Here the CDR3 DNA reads TGCAGCGTTGATTCTACGGACAGGGGCGCCTACGAGCAGTACTTC.

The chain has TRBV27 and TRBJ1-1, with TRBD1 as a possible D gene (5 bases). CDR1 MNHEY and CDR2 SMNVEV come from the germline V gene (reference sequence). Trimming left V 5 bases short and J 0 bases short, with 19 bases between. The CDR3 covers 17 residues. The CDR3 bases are TGTGCCAGCAGTAAATTATCCCTGGGACTGATGAACACTGAAGCTTTCTTT. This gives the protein CASSKLSLGLMNTEAFF.

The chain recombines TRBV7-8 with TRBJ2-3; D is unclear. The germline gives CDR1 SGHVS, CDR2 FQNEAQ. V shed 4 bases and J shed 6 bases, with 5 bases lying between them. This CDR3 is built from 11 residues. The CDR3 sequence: CASSWMDTQYF. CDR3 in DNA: TGTGCCAGCAGCTGGATGGATACGCAGTATTTT.

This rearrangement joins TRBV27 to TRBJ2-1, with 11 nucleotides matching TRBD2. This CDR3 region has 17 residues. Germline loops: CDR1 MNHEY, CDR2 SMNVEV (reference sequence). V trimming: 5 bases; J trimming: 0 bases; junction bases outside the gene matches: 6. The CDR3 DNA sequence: TGTGCCAGCAGTCCCGGGACTAGCGGAATCTCCTACAATGAGCAGTTCTTC. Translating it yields CASSPGTSGISYNEQFF.

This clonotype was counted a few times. CDR3: CASSSLERGDYNEQFF. Here the CDR3 DNA reads TGTGCCAGCAGCTCCCTAGAGCGGGGGGACTACAATGAGCAGTTCTTC. The V gene is TRBV7-2, the J gene TRBJ2-1; 9 bases match TRBD2. The germline V gene has CDR1 SGHTA and CDR2 FQGNSA. V shed 4 bases, J shed 3 bases, and the junction held 7 bases outside the gene matches. The CDR3 is 16 residues long. Full variable domain (missing parts from reference TRBV7-2 and TRBJ2-1): GAGVSQSPSNKVTEKGKDVELRCDPISGHTALYWYRQSLGQGLEFLIYFQGNSAPDKSGLPSDRFSAERTGGSVSTLTIQRTQQEDSAVYLCASSSLERGDYNEQFFGPGTRLTVL.

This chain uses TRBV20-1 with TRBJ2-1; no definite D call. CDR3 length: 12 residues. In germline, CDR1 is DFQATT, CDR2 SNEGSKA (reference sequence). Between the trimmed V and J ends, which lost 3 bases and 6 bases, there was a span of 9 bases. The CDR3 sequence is CSASPRTNEQFF. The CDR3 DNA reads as TGCAGTGCTAGCCCCAGAACCAATGAGCAGTTCTTC.

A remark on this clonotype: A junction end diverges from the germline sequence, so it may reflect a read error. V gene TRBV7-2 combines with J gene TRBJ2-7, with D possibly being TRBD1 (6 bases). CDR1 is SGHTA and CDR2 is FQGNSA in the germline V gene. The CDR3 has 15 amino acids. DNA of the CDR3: TGTGCCTGCAGCTCACGGACAGCTGAACCCTACGAGCAGTACTTC. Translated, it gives CACSSRTAEPYEQYF.

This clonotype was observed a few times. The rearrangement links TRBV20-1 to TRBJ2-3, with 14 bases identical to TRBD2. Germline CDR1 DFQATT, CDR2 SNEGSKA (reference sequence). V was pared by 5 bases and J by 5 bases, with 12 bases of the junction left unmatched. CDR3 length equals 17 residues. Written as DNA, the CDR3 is TGCAGTGCTGGGGGACTAGCGGGGGCACGAGAGGGAGATACGCAGTATTTT. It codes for CSAGGLAGAREGDTQYF.

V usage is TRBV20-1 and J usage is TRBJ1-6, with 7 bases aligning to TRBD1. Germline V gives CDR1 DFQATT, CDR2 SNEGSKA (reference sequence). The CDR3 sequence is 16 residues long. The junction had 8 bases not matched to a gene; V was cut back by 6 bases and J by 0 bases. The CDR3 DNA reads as TGCAGTGCCACGGACAGGTGGAGCTCCTATAATTCACCCCTCCACTTT. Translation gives CSATDRWSSYNSPLHF.

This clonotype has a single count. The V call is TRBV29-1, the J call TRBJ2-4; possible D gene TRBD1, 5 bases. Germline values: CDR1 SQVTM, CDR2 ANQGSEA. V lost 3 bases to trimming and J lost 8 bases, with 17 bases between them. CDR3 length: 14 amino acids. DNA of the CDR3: TGCAGCGTTGAGGGGCTGACCGGTCAGGACATTCAGTACTTC. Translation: CSVEGLTGQDIQYF. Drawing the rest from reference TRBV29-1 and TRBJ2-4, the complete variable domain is SAVISQKPSRDICQRGTSLTIQCQVDSQVTMMFWYRQQPGQSLTLIATANQGSEATYESGFVIDKFPISRPNLTFSTLTVSNMSPEDSSIYLCSVEGLTGQDIQYFGAGTRLSVL.

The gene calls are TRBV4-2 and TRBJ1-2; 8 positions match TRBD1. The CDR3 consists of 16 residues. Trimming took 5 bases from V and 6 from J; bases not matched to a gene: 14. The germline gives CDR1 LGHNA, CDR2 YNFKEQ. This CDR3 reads CASSASKAGQADGYTF. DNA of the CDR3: TGTGCCAGCAGCGCAAGTAAAGCGGGACAGGCAGATGGCTACACCTTC.

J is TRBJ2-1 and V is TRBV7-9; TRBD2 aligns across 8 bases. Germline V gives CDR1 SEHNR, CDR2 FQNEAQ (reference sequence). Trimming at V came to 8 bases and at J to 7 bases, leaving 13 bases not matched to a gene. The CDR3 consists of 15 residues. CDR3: CASLAPGGPGNEQFF. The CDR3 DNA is TGTGCCAGCTTGGCCCCGGGGGGGCCGGGGAATGAGCAGTTCTTC.

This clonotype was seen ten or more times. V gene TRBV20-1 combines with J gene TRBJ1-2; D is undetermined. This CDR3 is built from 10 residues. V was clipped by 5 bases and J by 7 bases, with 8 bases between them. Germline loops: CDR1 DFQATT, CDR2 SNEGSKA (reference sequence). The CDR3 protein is CSAFDRGYTF. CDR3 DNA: TGCAGTGCTTTTGACCGTGGCTACACCTTC.

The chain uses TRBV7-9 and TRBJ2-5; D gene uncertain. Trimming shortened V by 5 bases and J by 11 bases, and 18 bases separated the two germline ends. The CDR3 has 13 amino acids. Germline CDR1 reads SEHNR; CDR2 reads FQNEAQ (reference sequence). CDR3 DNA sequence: TGTGCCAGCAGCCCCCCTGACGTCAATGAGCAGTACTTC. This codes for CASSPPDVNEQYF.

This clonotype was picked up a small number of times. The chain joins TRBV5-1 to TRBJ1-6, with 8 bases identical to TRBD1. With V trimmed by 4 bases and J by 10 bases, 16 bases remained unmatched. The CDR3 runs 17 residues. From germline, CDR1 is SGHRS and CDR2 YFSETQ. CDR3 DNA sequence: TGCGCCAGCAGCAAAGATAACCTCGGACAGGGAAACTCACCCCTCCACTTT. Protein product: CASSKDNLGQGNSPLHF.

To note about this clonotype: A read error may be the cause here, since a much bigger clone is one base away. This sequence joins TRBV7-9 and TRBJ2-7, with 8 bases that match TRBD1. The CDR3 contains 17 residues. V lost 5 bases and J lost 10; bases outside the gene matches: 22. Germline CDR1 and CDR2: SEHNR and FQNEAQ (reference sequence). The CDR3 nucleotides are TGTGCCAGCAGCCAACCTAGGACAGGGCAGATCCTTGGCACTCAGTACTTC. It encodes CASSQPRTGQILGTQYF.

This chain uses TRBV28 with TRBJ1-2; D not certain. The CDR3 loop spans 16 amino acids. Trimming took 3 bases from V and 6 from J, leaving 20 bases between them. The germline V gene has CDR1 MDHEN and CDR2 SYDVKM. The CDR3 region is CASSFPRPLTFDGYTF. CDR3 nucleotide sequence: TGTGCCAGCAGTTTCCCTCGTCCGCTTACTTTCGATGGCTACACCTTC.

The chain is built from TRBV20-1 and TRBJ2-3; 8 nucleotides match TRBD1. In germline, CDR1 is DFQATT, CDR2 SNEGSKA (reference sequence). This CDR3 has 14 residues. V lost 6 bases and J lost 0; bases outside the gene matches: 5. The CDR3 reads CSANGQGSTDTQYF. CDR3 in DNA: TGCAGTGCCAATGGACAGGGAAGCACAGATACGCAGTATTTT.

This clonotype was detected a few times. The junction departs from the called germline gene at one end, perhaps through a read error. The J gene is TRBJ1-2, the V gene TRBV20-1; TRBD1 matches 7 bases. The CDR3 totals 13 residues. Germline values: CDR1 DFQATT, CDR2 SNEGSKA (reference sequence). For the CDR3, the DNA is TGCAGTGCTTTGGGACAGACTAACTACGGCTACACCTTC. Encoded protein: CSALGQTNYGYTF.

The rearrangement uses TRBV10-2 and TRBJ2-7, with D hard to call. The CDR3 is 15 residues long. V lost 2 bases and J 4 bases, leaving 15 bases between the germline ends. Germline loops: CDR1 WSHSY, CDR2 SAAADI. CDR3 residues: CASSETAVGRYEQYF. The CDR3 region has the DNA TGCGCCAGCAGTGAGACAGCAGTAGGCCGATACGAGCAGTACTTC.

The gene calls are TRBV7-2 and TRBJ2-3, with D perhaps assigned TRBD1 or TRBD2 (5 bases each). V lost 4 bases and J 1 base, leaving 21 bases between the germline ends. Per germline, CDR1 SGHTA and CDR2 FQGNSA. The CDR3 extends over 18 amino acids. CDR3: CASSSIALRDRRTDTQYF. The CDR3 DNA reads TGTGCCAGCAGCTCGATTGCCCTTAGGGACCGCCGCACAGATACGCAGTATTTT.